This TCR beta chain was recovered during a study of blood T cell repertoires in COVID-19 (TCRdb year 2020). At the level of the whole study: Samples covering the acute and convalescent phases of COVID-19 were provided by collaborators in the United States, Italy and Spain. The prospective study material was composed of cDNA or gDNA derived from T cells, B-cell-depleted T cells, or PBMCs. Deeply sampled blood TCRbeta repertoires from subjects exposed to, actively infected with, or recovered from COVID-19 were included in the dataset. The repertoires were made available in a free public database intended to serve as a resource for research on the immune response to SARS-CoV-2. Samples came from the ongoing ImmuneRACE study (first 160 participants) plus 1,254 subjects from 6 global collaborators. Sample metadata almost always included a de-identified subject ID, COVID-19 status, age in years and sex. Where HLA class I and class II types were available, the types were taken from metadata supplied by the sample provider, not from assay-based typing. General conclusions and limits of the study: How much clinical and demographic metadata was included differed by source and by participant, and the metadata was provided uncurated.

Trimming takes 1 base from V and 3 bases from J, and the germline ends sit 8 bases apart. From cysteine to phenylalanine, the CDR3 is 14 amino acids long. Of the read, only the CDR3 DNA is kept; its 42 bases are in frame from base 1. Based on the germline V gene (reference sequence), the CDR1 and CDR2 sequences are LGHDT and YNNKEL. The collaborating institutions used their own protocols to collect whole blood in K2EDTA tubes. For TCRbeta analysis, collaborators shipped samples as frozen whole blood, isolated PBMCs, or DNA extracted from either of those sample types. TCRbeta CDR3 regions were amplified from genomic DNA using the immunoSEQ Assay, a bias-controlled multiplex PCR. As for how the authors treated the data: The number of nucleated cells in each sample was estimated by amplification of reference gene primers within the assay. To quantify the absolute abundance of each unique TCRbeta CDR3 rearrangement, sequence reads were collapsed and filtered. For each sample, productive Simpson clonality was calculated as the square root of Simpson's diversity index across productive rearrangements. As stored in TCRdb, this immuneACCESS dataset retains in-frame rearrangements with V and J assigned. A fraction of the clones does not appear; measured against another copy, unresolved V genes explain less than half of the discrepancy, and the remainder lacks a known reason. The V and J calls and clone size come from that table; D and trimming were worked out from the DNA. The sample records 250,000 to 300,000 clones, 70% to 90% of which are singletons. 3.6% of the sample belongs to the ten largest clones.

As for this clone: What antigen it recognizes has not been identified. No much larger clone exists at a distance of one base, and base qualities are not known.

The chain joins TRBV3-1 (or the pseudogene TRBV3-2) to TRBJ2-3, and perhaps TRBD2 as D gene, on 5 matching bases. This TCR derives from a man aged 18 to 29 with active or convalescent COVID-19. Sequencing used peripheral blood. The CDR3 corresponds to CASSQGGKTDTQYF. The DNA sequence follows: TGTGCCAGCAGCCAAGGAGGGAAAACAGATACGCAGTATTTT.